A single sample gave rise to the 28 T cell receptor beta chains below, sequenced in a study of Graves' ophthalmopathy and Graves' hyperthyroidism. The authors amplified TCR beta CDR3 regions from RNA transcripts. Second-round multiplex PCR came after a first-round RT-PCR that employed HTBI primers. TCRdb recomputed calls from the multiplex PCR reads with MiXCR, one row per CDR3 protein. This sample has under 350,000 distinct CDR3 sequences, with roughly a sixth found just once. The sequencing sample was made of peripheral blood. The receptors stem from an adult man with Graves' ophthalmopathy.

In its sample, this clonotype was seen many times. The J gene is TRBJ1-2, the V gene TRBV3-1; 7 nucleotides line up with TRBD1. CDR3 length equals 15 residues. The trim removed 2 bases at V and 4 bases at J, leaving 7 bases unmatched. Germline V gene sequence: CDR1 LGHDT, CDR2 YNNKEL (reference sequence). The CDR3 DNA sequence: TGTGCCAGCAGCCAACGTTACCGGGACAGCTATGGCTACACCTTC. The encoded protein is CASSQRYRDSYGYTF.

Many counts were recorded for this clonotype. The chain has TRBV27 and TRBJ1-2, with TRBD1 as a possible D gene (6 bases). V shed 3 bases and J shed 5 bases, with 16 bases lying between them. Germline V gene sequence: CDR1 MNHEY, CDR2 SMNVEV (reference sequence). The CDR3 loop spans 15 amino acids. The DNA of the CDR3 is TGTGCCAGCAGTTTGGGAGAAGGGGGAAGATATGGCTACACCTTC. The encoded protein is CASSLGEGGRYGYTF.

This clonotype showed up many times. The J gene is TRBJ1-5, the V gene TRBV28; 7 nucleotides line up with TRBD1. The germline V gene encodes CDR1 MDHEN and CDR2 SYDVKM. There are 15 residues in the CDR3. V trimming: 11 bases; J trimming: 3 bases; junction bases outside the gene matches: 13. The CDR3 DNA sequence: TGTGCCGGTCGAAAACGGGGACAGTACAATCAGCCCCAGCATTTT. Amino acid sequence: CAGRKRGQYNQPQHF.

This clonotype showed up many times. V and J are TRBV4-1 and TRBJ1-5; 7 bases align to TRBD1. This CDR3 spans 16 amino acids. Unmatched junction bases numbered 7, after V lost 2 bases and J lost 3 bases. Germline lookup yields CDR1 MGHRA and CDR2 YSYEKL. The CDR3 reads CASSQRQGGNNQPQHF. As DNA, the CDR3 is TGCGCCAGCAGCCAACGGCAGGGGGGAAACAATCAGCCCCAGCATTTT.

This clonotype was detected ten times or more. The chain has TRBV29-1 and TRBJ2-5; no definite D call. This CDR3 is built from 13 residues. The ends were cut back, 4 bases at V and 5 bases at J, with 14 bases in the middle. From germline, CDR1 is SQVTM and CDR2 ANQGSEA. The CDR3 sequence is CSVGASGRETQYF. The CDR3 DNA reads as TGCAGCGTTGGGGCCTCGGGTCGGGAGACCCAGTACTTC.

This clonotype was detected many times. The chain links TRBV6-2 or TRBV6-3 to TRBJ1-1; the match to TRBD1 covers 10 bases. The CDR3 is 15 residues long. After removal of 2 bases from V and 4 bases from J, the junction contained 4 bases not matched to a gene. Germline CDR1 is MNHEY and CDR2 is SVGEGT. The CDR3 here is CASSYGDRGITEAFF. As DNA, the CDR3 is TGTGCCAGCAGTTACGGGGACAGGGGTATCACTGAAGCTTTCTTT.

This clonotype was detected many times. The gene calls are TRBV19 and TRBJ1-1, with D uncertain. V dropped 7 bases and J dropped 3 bases, with 21 bases sitting between them. Germline V lookup: CDR1 LNHDA, CDR2 SQIVND (reference sequence). The CDR3 consists of 16 residues. CDR3 amino acids: CASTPRRQRKDTEAFF. Here the CDR3 DNA reads TGTGCCAGTACCCCACGGAGGCAAAGGAAAGACACTGAAGCTTTCTTT.

The rearrangement uses TRBV28 and TRBJ1-3; D call uncertain. CDR3 length: 15 residues. CDR1 is MDHEN and CDR2 is SYDVKM in the germline V gene. Trimming stripped 5 bases from V and 0 bases from J, with 11 bases between. CDR3 sequence (DNA): TGTGCCAGCAGTGTGTCGTTGTTCTCTGGAAACACCATATATTTT. The encoded protein is CASSVSLFSGNTIYF.

At least ten counts were recorded for this clonotype. This chain links TRBV20-1 with TRBJ2-1; no definite D call. The length of the CDR3 is 14 residues. Looked up from germline, CDR1 is DFQATT and CDR2 is SNEGSKA (reference sequence). Trimming stripped 0 bases from V and 0 bases from J, with 6 bases between. The CDR3 DNA sequence: TGCAGTGCTAGAGAGGGCGGCTCCTACAATGAGCAGTTCTTC. Amino acids: CSAREGGSYNEQFF.

Worth noting for this clonotype: At one of its ends the junction is not consistent with the germline gene, which may arise from a read error. The rearrangement uses TRBV19 and TRBJ1-5, with no clear D. The CDR3 has 14 residues. CDR1 and CDR2 from the germline V gene are LNHDA and SQIVND (reference sequence). As DNA, the CDR3 is TGTGCCAGTCAGTTGATAGGGCGCAATCAGCCCCAGCTTTTT. Its translation: CASQLIGRNQPQLF.

The chain joins TRBV20-1 to TRBJ2-7; a weak D match, TRBD2 (6 bases). With 0 bases removed from V and 4 bases from J, the gap between germline ends came to 19 bases. CDR3 length equals 16 residues. Germline loops: CDR1 DFQATT, CDR2 SNEGSKA (reference sequence). CDR3 sequence: CSARDGLSEGVYEQYF. The CDR3 nucleotides read TGCAGTGCTAGAGATGGATTATCGGAGGGTGTTTACGAGCAGTACTTC.

This clonotype has at least ten counts. V and J are TRBV6-1 and TRBJ1-5; D is possibly TRBD1 (5 bases). V was pared by 3 bases and J by 7 bases, with 10 bases between. Germline lookup yields CDR1 MNHNS and CDR2 SASEGT. The CDR3 has 13 residues. The CDR3 loop is CASSDRVGQPQHF. In DNA form, the CDR3 reads TGTGCCAGCAGTGACAGGGTTGGGCAGCCCCAGCATTTT.

In this sample, this clonotype turned up many times. V is TRBV6-2 or TRBV6-3 and J is TRBJ1-2, with 11 bases identical to TRBD1. V lost 5 bases to trimming and J lost 4 bases; unmatched junction nucleotides: 0. Per the germline V gene, CDR1 is MNHEY and CDR2 is SVGEGT. The CDR3 has 13 residues. The CDR3 region has the DNA TGTGCCAGCAGTGGGACAGGGGGCTATGGCTACACCTTC. This codes for CASSGTGGYGYTF.

This chain connects TRBV6-1 to TRBJ2-7, with D possibly being TRBD2 (5 bases). The CDR3 spans 15 residues. V was cut by 5 bases and J by 2 bases, with 16 bases left in between. CDR1 is MNHNS and CDR2 is SASEGT in the germline V gene. The CDR3 DNA sequence: TGTGCCAGCAGTACCCGCGGGCCTGGGGCCTACGAGCAGTACTTC. It encodes CASSTRGPGAYEQYF.

This clonotype came up many times. With a much larger clone just one base away, this may be a read error. This chain connects TRBV2 to TRBJ2-5; 8 bases fit TRBD1. Trimming removed 10 bases from V and 2 bases from J; junction bases left unmatched: 9. Germline CDR1 SNHLY, CDR2 FYNNEI. There are 14 residues in the CDR3. For the CDR3, the DNA is TGTGCCAACAACCGGGACAGGACTCAAGAGACCCAGTACTTC. Translation: CANNRDRTQETQYF.

This clonotype was observed at least ten times. CDR3 region: CASSQSSGQAIMNTEAFF. CDR3 coding DNA: TGCGCCAGCAGCCAATCCTCCGGACAGGCCATTATGAACACTGAAGCTTTCTTT. The chain employs TRBV4-3 and TRBJ1-1; TRBD1 aligns across 7 bases. The CDR3 spans 18 residues. After removal of 2 bases from V and 0 bases from J, the junction contained 12 bases not matched to a gene. Germline V gene data show CDR1 as LGHNA and CDR2 as YSLEER.

V and J are TRBV20-1 and TRBJ2-7, with 8 bases that match TRBD1. The germline V gene has CDR1 DFQATT and CDR2 SNEGSKA (reference sequence). The V segment lost 2 bases and the J segment 4 bases; nucleotides outside the gene matches: 4. The CDR3 covers 13 residues. The DNA for the CDR3 is TGCAGTGCTAGAACTGGACAGGGATACGAGCAGTACTTC. It codes for CSARTGQGYEQYF.

This clonotype appeared many times. The CDR3 region has the DNA TGTGCCAGCAGCCAGGGGGTTAACTCCTACGAGCAGTACTTC. Translating it yields CASSQGVNSYEQYF. V gene TRBV25-1 combines with J gene TRBJ2-7; 7 positions match TRBD1. Germline CDR1 MGHDK, CDR2 SYGVNS. There are 14 residues in the CDR3. The trim removed 6 bases at V and 0 bases at J, leaving 5 bases unmatched.

This clonotype has ten or more counts. The chain recombines TRBV11-2 with TRBJ2-7; TRBD2 is a possible D gene (7 bases). The CDR3 runs to 16 residues. Germline lookup yields CDR1 SGHAT and CDR2 FQNNGV. With 5 bases removed from V and 2 bases from J, the gap between germline ends came to 19 bases. Here the CDR3 reads CASSPPGGQTAYEQYF. In DNA, the CDR3 is TGTGCCAGCAGCCCACCGGGAGGACAGACCGCCTACGAGCAGTACTTC.

Ten or more counts support this clonotype. V gene TRBV6-5 combines with J gene TRBJ1-2; D possibly corresponds to TRBD1 (5 bases). The germline V gene has CDR1 MNHEY and CDR2 SVGAGI. The V and J ends lost 8 bases and 6 bases respectively, with 25 bases between them. The CDR3 is 16 residues long. CDR3 residues: CASFYATTGLGNGYTF. CDR3 DNA sequence: TGTGCCAGCTTCTATGCTACTACAGGCCTTGGGAATGGCTACACCTTC.

This clonotype was seen repeatedly, ten times or more. The J gene is TRBJ1-5, the V gene TRBV12-3 or TRBV12-4, with D uncertain. The CDR3 consists of 12 residues. Deletions cut 1 base from V and 6 bases from J, with 4 bases between. The chain's CDR3 is CASSLVGQPQHF. CDR3 bases: TGTGCCAGCAGTTTAGTGGGTCAGCCCCAGCATTTT.

The chain joins TRBV11-2 to TRBJ2-5; 10 bases line up with TRBD1. The J segment lost 6 bases and the V segment lost 0 bases, leaving 4 bases of the junction unmatched. This CDR3 region has 15 residues. The germline V gene has CDR1 SGHAT and CDR2 FQNNGV. The CDR3 region has the DNA TGTGCCAGCAGCTTAGAAGGGACAGGGGTACAGACCCAGTACTTC. Protein sequence: CASSLEGTGVQTQYF.

In its sample, this clonotype was seen many times. The chain employs TRBV20-1 and TRBJ1-2; the D is unclear. V was clipped by 3 bases and J by 8 bases, with 13 bases between them. This CDR3 contains 12 residues. Germline CDR1 DFQATT, CDR2 SNEGSKA (reference sequence). The DNA for the CDR3 is TGCAGTGCTAGGGCCTACTATTGGGGCTACACCTTC. It encodes CSARAYYWGYTF.

This clonotype has ten or more counts. This rearrangement joins TRBV20-1 to TRBJ2-5; D is undetermined. Germline CDR1 DFQATT, CDR2 SNEGSKA (reference sequence). The CDR3 has 16 amino acids. Trimming took off 5 bases at V and 2 bases at J, with 21 bases between the two ends. The CDR3, as DNA: TGCAGTGCTCCACTGCAACCAGGAGCAGTACAAGAGACCCAGTACTTC. Translation: CSAPLQPGAVQETQYF.

Ten or more counts support this clonotype. This chain uses TRBV9 with TRBJ1-2; unclear D gene. This CDR3 spans 15 amino acids. Germline V gives CDR1 SGDLS, CDR2 YYNGEE. Between the trimmed V and J ends, which lost 4 bases and 0 bases, there was a span of 13 bases. The DNA for the CDR3 is TGTGCCAGCAGCCAGCAGTCGCTGGCTAACTATGGCTACACCTTC. Its translation: CASSQQSLANYGYTF.

The chain has TRBV9 and TRBJ1-1; D unclear. Germline CDR1 is SGDLS and CDR2 is YYNGEE. The V gene lost 0 bases and the J gene lost 1 base, with 10 bases spanning the gap. There are 15 residues in the CDR3. CDR3 sequence (DNA): TGTGCCAGCAGCGTAGGCGTCAGCCCGAACACTGAAGCTTTCTTT. Translated: CASSVGVSPNTEAFF.

This clonotype was observed many times. This chain uses TRBV6-1 with TRBJ2-5; no definite D call. CDR3 length: 15 amino acids. The germline V gene has CDR1 MNHNS and CDR2 SASEGT. V lost 2 bases, J lost 2 bases, and 12 bases lay in between. The CDR3 DNA reads TGTGCCAGCAGTGAAAATCGCGGTTCTCAAGAGACCCAGTACTTC. It specifies CASSENRGSQETQYF.

This clonotype was picked up many times. The gene calls are TRBV28 and TRBJ2-5; 9 bases align to TRBD2. Trimming took 5 bases from V and 2 from J; bases not matched to a gene: 3. The CDR3 runs 14 residues. Germline lookup yields CDR1 MDHEN and CDR2 SYDVKM. CDR3 region: CASSMTSGQETQYF. CDR3 DNA: TGTGCCAGCAGTATGACTAGCGGACAAGAGACCCAGTACTTC.